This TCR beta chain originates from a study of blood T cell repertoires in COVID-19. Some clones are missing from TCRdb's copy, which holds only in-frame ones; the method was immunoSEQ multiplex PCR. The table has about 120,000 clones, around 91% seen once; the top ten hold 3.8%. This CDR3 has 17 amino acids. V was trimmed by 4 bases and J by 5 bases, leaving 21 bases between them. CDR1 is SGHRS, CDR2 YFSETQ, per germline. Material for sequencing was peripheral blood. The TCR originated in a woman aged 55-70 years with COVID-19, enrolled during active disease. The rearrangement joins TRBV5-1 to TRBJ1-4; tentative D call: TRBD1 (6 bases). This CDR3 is CASSPDPYRAENEKLFF. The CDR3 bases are TGCGCCAGCAGCCCGGACCCATACAGGGCGGAGAATGAAAAACTGTTTTTT.